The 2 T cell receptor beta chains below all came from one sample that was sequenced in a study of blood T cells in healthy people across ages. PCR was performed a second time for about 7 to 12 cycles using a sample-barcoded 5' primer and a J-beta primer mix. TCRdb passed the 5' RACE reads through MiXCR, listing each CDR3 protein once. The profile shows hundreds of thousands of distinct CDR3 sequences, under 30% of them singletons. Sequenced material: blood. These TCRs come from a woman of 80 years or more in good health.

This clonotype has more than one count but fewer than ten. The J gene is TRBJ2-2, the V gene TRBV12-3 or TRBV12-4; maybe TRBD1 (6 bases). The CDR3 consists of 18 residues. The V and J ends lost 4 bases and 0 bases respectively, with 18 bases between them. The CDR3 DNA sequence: TGTGCCAGCAGTTCAAGGGGGTTTAGGTCTTCGAACACCGGGGAGCTGTTTTTT. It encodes CASSSRGFRSSNTGELFF.

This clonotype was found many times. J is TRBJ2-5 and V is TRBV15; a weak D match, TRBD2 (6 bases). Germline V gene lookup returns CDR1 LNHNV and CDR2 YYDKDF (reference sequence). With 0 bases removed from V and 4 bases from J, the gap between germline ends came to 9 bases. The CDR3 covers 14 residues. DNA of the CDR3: TGTGCCACCAGCAGAGATTCCGGGGGAGAGACCCAGTACTTC. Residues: CATSRDSGGETQYF.